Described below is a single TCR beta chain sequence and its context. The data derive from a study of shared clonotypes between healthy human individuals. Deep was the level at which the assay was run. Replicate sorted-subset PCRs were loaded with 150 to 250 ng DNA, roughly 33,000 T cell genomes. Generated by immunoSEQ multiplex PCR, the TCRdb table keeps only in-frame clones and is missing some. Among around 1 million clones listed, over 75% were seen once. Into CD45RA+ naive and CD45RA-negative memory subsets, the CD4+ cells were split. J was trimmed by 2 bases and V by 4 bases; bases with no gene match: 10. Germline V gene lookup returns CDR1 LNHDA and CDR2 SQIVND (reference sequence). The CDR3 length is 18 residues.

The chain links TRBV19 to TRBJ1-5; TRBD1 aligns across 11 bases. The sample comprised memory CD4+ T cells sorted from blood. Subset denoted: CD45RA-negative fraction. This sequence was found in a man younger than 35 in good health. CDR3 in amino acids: CASSRWTGGVEGNQPQHF. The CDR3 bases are TGTGCCAGTAGTAGGTGGACAGGGGGCGTTGAAGGCAATCAGCCCCAGCATTTT.